This T cell receptor (beta chain) was captured by sequencing in a study of cytomegalovirus exposure and HLA in healthy donors. It was with 60 Vbeta and 13 Jbeta primers that the PCR ran. Measured with immunoSEQ multiplex PCR; TCRdb has only the in-frame clones, and not every one. The sample consists of 140,000 to 150,000 clones, about two thirds of them appearing once. General study results and limits: Analysis was carried out at a later point, and it linked a missense DCLRE1C variant to TCR beta V- and J-gene trimming. Later analysis reportedly placed an Asian-associated ancestry cluster below the roughly 690-donor mean in N-insertions. A later analysis reported that several of the most significant clusters appeared to be linked to common viral pathogens, among them Epstein-Barr virus.

Note on this clone: The antigen is unknown.

From germline, CDR1 is SEHNR and CDR2 FQNEAQ (reference sequence). This CDR3 region has 13 residues. Unmatched junction bases numbered 7, after V lost 5 bases and J lost 7 bases. This chain uses TRBV7-9 with TRBJ1-2; TRBD1 matches 7 bases. This receptor was identified in a woman in her fifties or sixties in good health and CMV-seropositive. Material: PBMCs. Written as DNA, the CDR3 is TGTGCCAGCAGCGCCGACAGGGTGGTTGGCTACACCTTC. It translates to CASSADRVVGYTF.